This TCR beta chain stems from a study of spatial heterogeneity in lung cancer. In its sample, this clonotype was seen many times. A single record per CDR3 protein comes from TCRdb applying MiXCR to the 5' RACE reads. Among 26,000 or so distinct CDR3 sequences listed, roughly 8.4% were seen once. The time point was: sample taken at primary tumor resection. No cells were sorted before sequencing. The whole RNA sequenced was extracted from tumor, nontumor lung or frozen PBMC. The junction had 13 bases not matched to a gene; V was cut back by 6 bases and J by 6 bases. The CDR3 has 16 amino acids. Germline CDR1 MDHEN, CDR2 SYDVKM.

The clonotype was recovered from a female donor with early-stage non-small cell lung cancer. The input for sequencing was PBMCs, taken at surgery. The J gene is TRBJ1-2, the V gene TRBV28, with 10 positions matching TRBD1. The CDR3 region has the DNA TGTGCCAGCAGAACAACTACCCGGGACAGGGGAGATGGCTACACCTTC. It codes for CASRTTTRDRGDGYTF.